This T cell receptor beta chain stems from a study of blood T cell repertoires in COVID-19. For the study at large: Samples representing acute and convalescent COVID-19 were sourced from the United States, Italy and Spain. PBMCs, B-cell-depleted T cells, or T cells were the source of the cDNA or gDNA that made up the material.

Germline V CDR1 and CDR2: KGHSH, LQKENI. This CDR3 has 13 residues. The germline V and J ends were trimmed by 3 bases and 4 bases, with 9 bases remaining between them. Some clones are missing from TCRdb's copy, which holds only in-frame ones; the method was immunoSEQ multiplex PCR. The table records about 120,000 clones, 86% of them present only once. The origin of this receptor is an older man who had recovered from COVID-19. The specimen was peripheral blood. V is TRBV18 and J is TRBJ1-1, with a tentative D call TRBD1 (6 bases). CDR3 in DNA: TGTGCCAGCTCACCTGAGACAGGCACTGAAGCTTTCTTT. This encodes CASSPETGTEAFF.